The sequence of this T cell receptor beta chain was determined in a study of blood T cell repertoires in COVID-19. For the study at large: The origin of the acute and convalescent COVID-19 samples was the United States, Italy and Spain.

Authors' analysis steps: Cell counts per sample came from amplifying reference gene primers. Clones were sequenced by immunoSEQ multiplex PCR, and TCRdb holds only the in-frame ones, with some missing. The V and J calls and the clone size are those of that table, but D and trimming were determined from the DNA. Altogether about 68,000 clones are present, 65% to 90% being singletons, with the ten largest covering almost 1.5%. The CDR3 totals 12 residues. V was pared by 7 bases and J by 4 bases, with 10 bases between. The chain links TRBV12-3 or TRBV12-4 to TRBJ1-2; D is ambiguous. This TCR came from a woman aged 55-75 years with acute or convalescent COVID-19. The specimen sequenced was peripheral blood. For the CDR3, the DNA is TGTGCCAGCACCATGGGGAGCTATGGCTACACCTTC. Encoded protein: CASTMGSYGYTF.